This T cell receptor beta chain comes out of a study of cytomegalovirus exposure and HLA in healthy donors. The PCR ran on 60 Vbeta and 13 Jbeta primers. Sequencing was performed with immunoSEQ multiplex PCR; in TCRdb, only in-frame clones are kept and a portion is missing. The sample yields 200,000 to 250,000 clones, about 70% seen once. On this clone itself: What it binds is unknown.

The study's findings and limits: Excluded were some V segments that proved indistinguishable, including TRBV6-2 and TRBV6-3. Per a prior analysis, the majority of TCR beta V segments were productive roughly 90% or roughly 30% of the time.

The CDR3 extends over 15 amino acids. V trimming: 5 bases; J trimming: 4 bases; junction bases outside the gene matches: 10. In germline, CDR1 is LNHDA, CDR2 SQIVND (reference sequence). This chain uses TRBV19 with TRBJ1-2; 7 nucleotides agree with TRBD1. The source is a woman in her twenties or thirties in good health and CMV-seronegative. The sample consisted of PBMCs. The CDR3 DNA reads as TGTGCCAGTAGTGGCTCGGCAGGGGGTGTCTATGGCTACACCTTC. It encodes CASSGSAGGVYGYTF.